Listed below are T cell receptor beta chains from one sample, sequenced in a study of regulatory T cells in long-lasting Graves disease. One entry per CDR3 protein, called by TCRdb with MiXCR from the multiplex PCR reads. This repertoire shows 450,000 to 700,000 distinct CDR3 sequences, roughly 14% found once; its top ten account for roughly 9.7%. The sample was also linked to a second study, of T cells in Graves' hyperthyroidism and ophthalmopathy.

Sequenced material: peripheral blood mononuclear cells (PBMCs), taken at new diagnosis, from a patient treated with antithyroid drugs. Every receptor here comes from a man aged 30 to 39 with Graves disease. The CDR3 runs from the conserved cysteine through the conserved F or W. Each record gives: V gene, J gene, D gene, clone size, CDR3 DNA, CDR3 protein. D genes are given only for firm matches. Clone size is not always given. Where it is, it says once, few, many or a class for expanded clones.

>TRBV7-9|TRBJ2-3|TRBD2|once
TGTGCCAGCACCGATCCCGGACTAGCGGGATCCACAGATACGCAGTATTTT
CASTDPGLAGSTDTQYF
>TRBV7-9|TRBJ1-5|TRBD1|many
TGTGCCAGCAGCGAGGGGGCGGCCCAGCCCCAGCATTTT
CASSEGAAQPQHF
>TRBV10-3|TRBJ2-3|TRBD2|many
TGTGCCATCACGGGCGGGAGGGCCGCGGATACGCAGTATTTT
CAITGGRAADTQYF
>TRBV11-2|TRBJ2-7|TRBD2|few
TGTGCCAGCAGCTTACGGCGGGAGATCCACGAGCAGTACTTC
CASSLRREIHEQYF
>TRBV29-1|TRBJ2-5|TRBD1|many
TGCAGCGTTGAAAGGACAGGGTCCCAAGAGACCCAGTACTTC
CSVERTGSQETQYF
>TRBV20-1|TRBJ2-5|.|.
TGCAGTGCTACCCGAACATATGGGGCCCAAGAGACCCAGTACTTC
CSATRTYGAQETQYF
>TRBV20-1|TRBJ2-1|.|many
TGCAGTGCTAGGGGACTCGGAGGGAATGAGCAGTTCTTC
CSARGLGGNEQFF
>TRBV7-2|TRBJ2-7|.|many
TGTGCCAGCAGCTTGTCAACGGGGACCTACGAGCAGTACTTC
CASSLSTGTYEQYF
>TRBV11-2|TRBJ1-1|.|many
TGTGCCAGCAGCTTACAGAACACTGAAGCTTTCTTT
CASSLQNTEAFF
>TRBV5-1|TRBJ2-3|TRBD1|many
TGCGCCAGCAGCTTGGCTGGGACAGGCAATACAGATACGCAGTATTTT
CASSLAGTGNTDTQYF
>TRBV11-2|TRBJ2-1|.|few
TGTGCCAGCAGCTCCCCGGGACGACTGCAGCACAATGAGCAGTTCTTC
CASSSPGRLQHNEQFF
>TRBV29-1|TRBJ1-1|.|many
TGCAGCGTTGGGCGGGGTTGGACTGAAGCTTTCTTT
CSVGRGWTEAFF
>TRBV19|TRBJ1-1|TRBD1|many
TGTGCCAGTAGGGACAAGACAGGGGTGAACACTGAAGCTTTCTTT
CASRDKTGVNTEAFF
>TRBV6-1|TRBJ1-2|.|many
TGTGCCAGCAACTTTCTCTGGGGGCCCAACTATGGCTACACCTTC
CASNFLWGPNYGYTF
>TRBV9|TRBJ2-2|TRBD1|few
TGTGCCAGCAGCGGGGGACAGGGAGAATGGGGCGGGGAGCTGTTTTTT
CASSGGQGEWGGELFF
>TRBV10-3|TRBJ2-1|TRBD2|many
TGTGCCATCAGTGGGGGGACTAGCGGGTGGAGGCATGAGCAGTTCTTC
CAISGGTSGWRHEQFF
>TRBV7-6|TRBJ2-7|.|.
TGTGCCAGCAGCTTGCAGGGGTTCCGTTCAGGGCCCTACGAGCGGTACTTC
CASSLQGFRSGPYERYF
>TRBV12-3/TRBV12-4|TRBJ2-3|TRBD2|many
TGTGCCAGCAGTTTAAAAAGCGGGAGGGCCTTATCCACCCACACAGATACGCAGTATTTT
CASSLKSGRALSTHTDTQYF
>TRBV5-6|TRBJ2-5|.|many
TGTGCCAGCACCCTTCGGGTTTTTGGCACTGGGGAGACCCAGTACTTC
CASTLRVFGTGETQYF
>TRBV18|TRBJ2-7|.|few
TGTGCCAGCTCACCACGCGGGCAGTCAATAATCGCCGAGCAGTACTTC
CASSPRGQSIIAEQYF
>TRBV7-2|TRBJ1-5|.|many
TGTGCCAGCAGCTTAGTCCGGGGGAGCAATCAGCCCCAGCATTTT
CASSLVRGSNQPQHF
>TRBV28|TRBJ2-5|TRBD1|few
TGTGCCAGCTCACCTGGACAGGTTTCGGGTGGTCGAGAGACCCAGTACTTC
CASSPGQVSGGRETQYF
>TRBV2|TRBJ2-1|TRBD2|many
TGTGCCAGCAGTAACCGCCCTAGCGGGAGCGGGAATGAGCAGTTCTTC
CASSNRPSGSGNEQFF
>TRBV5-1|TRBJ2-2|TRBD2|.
TGCGCCAGCAGCCAACAGGTGGGACTAGCGGGAGCCGGGGAGCTGTTTTTT
CASSQQVGLAGAGELFF
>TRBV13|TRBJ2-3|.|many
TGTGCCAGCAGCTTACGGGAGTTGGGAGATACGCAGTATTTT
CASSLRELGDTQYF
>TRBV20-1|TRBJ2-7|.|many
TGCAGTGCTAGAGATTTTGTAGGGGGCTACGAGCAGTACTTC
CSARDFVGGYEQYF
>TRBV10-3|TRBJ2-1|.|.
TGTGCCATCAGCCCCCGGGACTCGGAGCAGTTCTTC
CAISPRDSEQFF
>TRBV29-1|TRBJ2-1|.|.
TGCAGCGTTGGCGGAGGGCGGTACAATGAGCAGTTCTTC
CSVGGGRYNEQFF
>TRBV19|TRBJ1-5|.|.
TGTGCCACCACCACGGGGGGCGGCCGGGATCAGCCCCAGCATTTT
CATTTGGGRDQPQHF
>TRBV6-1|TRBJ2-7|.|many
TGTGCCAGCAGTGAATTAAGTAACTACCAGACGCGTGAGCAGTACTTC
CASSELSNYQTREQYF
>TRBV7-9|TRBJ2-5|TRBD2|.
TGTGCCAGCAGTTTGACTAGCGGGAGGGGTTTAGAGACCCAGTACTTC
CASSLTSGRGLETQYF
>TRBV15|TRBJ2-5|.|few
TGTGCCACCAGCAGAGGCGCCCGACAGTCCCAAGAGACCCAGTACTTC
CATSRGARQSQETQYF
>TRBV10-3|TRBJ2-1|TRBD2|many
TGTGCCATCAGTGACCCGGGGGGGGTGGGGAATGAGCAGTTCTTC
CAISDPGGVGNEQFF
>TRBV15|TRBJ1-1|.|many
TGTGCCACCAGCAGAGATAATAGATTCACTGAAGCTTTCTTT
CATSRDNRFTEAFF
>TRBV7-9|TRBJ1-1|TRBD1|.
TGTGCCAGCAGCTTATCTGCAGGGGGCCTCACTGAAGCTTTCTTT
CASSLSAGGLTEAFF
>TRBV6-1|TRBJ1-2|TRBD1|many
TGTGCCAGCAGTCCCCTCCCCGGGCACACAGGGGGCTTTGGCTACACCTTC
CASSPLPGHTGGFGYTF
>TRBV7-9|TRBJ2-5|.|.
TGTGCCAGCTCGGAGGGTGGAGCGGAGACCCAGTACTTC
CASSEGGAETQYF
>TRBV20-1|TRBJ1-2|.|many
TGCAGTGCTAGAGCCGGGGTATCCCGGTATGGCTACACCTTC
CSARAGVSRYGYTF
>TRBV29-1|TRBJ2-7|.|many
TGCAGCGTCGCCGGGGAGACAGGTAAGGTCGAGTTCAACGAGCAGTACTTC
CSVAGETGKVEFNEQYF
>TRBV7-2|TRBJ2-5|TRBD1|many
TGTGCCAGCACCAGGACAGGGGCAGAGACCCAGTACTTC
CASTRTGAETQYF
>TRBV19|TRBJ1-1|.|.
TGTGCCAGTAGTCCCGTTGGAGGGACCACGAACACTGAAGCTTTCTTT
CASSPVGGTTNTEAFF
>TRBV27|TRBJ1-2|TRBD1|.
TGTGCCAGCAGCCCCAGGACAGGCCCCACTTTTGGCTACACCTTC
CASSPRTGPTFGYTF
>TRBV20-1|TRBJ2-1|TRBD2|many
TGCAGTGCCGGACTAGGGACTAGCGGGAGGGCCGAGCAGTTCTTC
CSAGLGTSGRAEQFF
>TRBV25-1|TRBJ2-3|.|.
TGTGCCAGCAGCCTTTGGGATTCCACAGATACGCAGTATTTT
CASSLWDSTDTQYF
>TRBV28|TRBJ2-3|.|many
TGTGCCAGCAGTTTAGGGGTCCTGGGGGCGTACACAGATACGCAGTATTTT
CASSLGVLGAYTDTQYF
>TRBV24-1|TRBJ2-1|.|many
TGTGCCACCAGTGATTTGCAGGCAGGGAGTCTAGATGAGCAGTTCTTC
CATSDLQAGSLDEQFF
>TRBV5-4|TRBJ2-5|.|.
TGTGCCAGCAGCACTCGAGGGGAGACCCAGTACTTC
CASSTRGETQYF
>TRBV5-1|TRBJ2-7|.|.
TGCGCCAGCAGCTCCGGGCCCATTTACGAGCAGTACTTC
CASSSGPIYEQYF
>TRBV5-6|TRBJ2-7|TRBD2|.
TGTGCCAGCAGCTACTCGCCGGGACTAGCTAGGTACGAGCAGTACTTC
CASSYSPGLARYEQYF
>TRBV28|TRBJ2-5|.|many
TGTGCCAGCAGCGCCCATAAAGGGGACCTTCAAGAGACCCAGTACTTC
CASSAHKGDLQETQYF
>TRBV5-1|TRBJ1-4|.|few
TGCGCCAGCAGCTTGGCCTTAAGGGGAAATGAAAAACTGTTTTTT
CASSLALRGNEKLFF
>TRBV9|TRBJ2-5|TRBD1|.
TGTGCCAGCAGTCAGACAGGGGGGGGAGAGACCCAGTACTTC
CASSQTGGGETQYF
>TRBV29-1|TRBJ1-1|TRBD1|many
TGCAGCTCTCAGGGGGCGACTGAAGCTTTCTTT
CSSQGATEAFF
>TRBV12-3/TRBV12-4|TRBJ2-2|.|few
TGTGCCAGCAGGGGGCCAGACCTTACCGGGGAGCTGTTTTTT
CASRGPDLTGELFF
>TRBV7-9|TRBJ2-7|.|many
TGTGCCAGCAGCTCAGCCTCTGGGACCAGACCCTACGAGCAGTACTTC
CASSSASGTRPYEQYF
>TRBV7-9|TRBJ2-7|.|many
TGTGCCAGCAGCCAAGGGTCTCCGGAGAAGTACTTC
CASSQGSPEKYF